This TCR beta chain comes out of a study of blood T cells in healthy people across ages (dated by TCRdb to 2013 to 2016). Background on the whole study: In model experiments, roughly one uniquely barcoded TCR beta cDNA molecule per two T cells was captured by template switching. The donors were split into four age groups: young (average roughly 15 years), middle-aged (more than 35), aged (over 55) and long-lived (roughly 77). Age-related changes in TCR beta repertoire diversity were measured in the study by deep sequencing normalized with unique cDNA molecular identifiers. Two additional independent replicas of 1 million unique cDNA reads from the same blood draw were analyzed for two donors (one aged 18 to 29 and one aged 80 or older). Summary of the overall study and its limitations: Because profiling used bulk unsorted PBMCs, naive and antigen-experienced compartments could not be compared conclusively. The long-lived group showed more naive CD4+ T cells, fewer expanded clones and increased TCR diversity than the aged group, suggesting age selection. Because donor CMV infection status was unknown, age-related changes in expanded clonotypes were potentially confounded. Estimates of total diversity based on one million sequenced T cells were considered lower bounds and underestimates. As age increased, observed TCR beta diversity per million T cells dropped in a roughly linear way, and a significant reduction was already evident by age about 40. There was a strong correlation between observed TCR beta diversity and the percentage of naive T cells measured by flow cytometry.

The junction carries 13 bases between V and J, which are trimmed by 5 bases and 2 bases respectively. Including the terminal cysteine and phenylalanine, the CDR3 comprises 13 residues. The sequence is cut down to CDR3 DNA, 39 bases in frame from base 1. CDR1 and CDR2 (DFQATT, SNEGSKA) derive from the germline V gene (reference sequence). The 39 donors, aged about 6 to 100 years, were systemically healthy Caucasian individuals from Russia. Ten milliliters of peripheral blood were drawn from each donor into EDTA-treated Vacutainer tubes. Ficoll-Paque density-gradient centrifugation was used to isolate PBMCs, with at least 6.5 million per sample. Total RNA was extracted from PBMCs with Trizol reagent, with at least 6 micrograms obtained per sample. For every donor, an aliquot of PBMCs went through flow cytometry to measure the percentages of naive CD45RAhigh/CD27high T cells. The library was made by 5' RACE. The sample was run on an Illumina HiSeq 2500. The second PCR ran for roughly 6 to 11 cycles and used a J-beta primer mix along with a sample-barcoded 5' primer. Each TCR beta cDNA molecule received a unique molecular identifier from a template-switch 5' adaptor carrying 12 random nucleotides. Each sample yielded at least 2.5 million CDR3-containing paired-end reads. All of the RNA was converted into first-strand cDNA using the Mint cDNA synthesis kit, with a TRBC-specific oligonucleotide serving as the primer. Following uracil-DNA glycosylase treatment, a first 18-cycle PCR with universal primers M1SS and BC2_uni_R was performed on all cDNA. Under the source paper's analysis protocol: For normalization, 1 million high-quality reads were randomly selected from each sample, with every read carrying a distinct molecular identifier. Reads with shared molecular identifiers were discarded instead of being binned into consensus sequences. MiTCR, with a Q25 quality threshold and the strictest error-elimination algorithm, was used for CDR3 identification, clonotype clustering and error correction. A nonparametric unseen species model with Euler transformation was used to estimate a lower bound on total TCR beta diversity. TCRdb reanalyzed the raw reads on its own, using fastp at Q25 for trimming and MiXCR for clone calling, and kept in-frame beta chains. All rows with the same CDR3 protein become a single entry with the most common DNA and genes. TCRdb assigned the V and J calls; the authors' analysis was not used. The sample contains hundreds of thousands of distinct CDR3 sequences, 27% of them found a single time. The top ten constitute under 4.5% of the sample.

This clonotype turned up a few times. Its target antigen remains unknown. No base quality values were provided; no much bigger clone lies one nucleotide off. A further study also used this sample, focusing on T cells of mothers and their children. From the second report: Donors were nine systemically healthy Caucasian individuals: three mothers and their six children. cDNA synthesis used all of the extracted RNA, with 1.5 ug of RNA in each 15 ul reaction. In the second PCR, the M1S primer introduced both the sample barcodes and 2-4 random nucleotides. Each mother yielded over 8 million TCR beta CDR3 reads and each child about 3 million reads. TCR recombination output is similarly shaped by thymic selection in related and unrelated pairs, with a minor effect exerted by inherited differences. Normalized repertoire overlap was always slightly but never significantly higher in related than unrelated mother-child pairs. No persistent microchimeric T cell clones were detected, at a sensitivity of roughly 93 clones per million clonotypes. To look for features that set related mother-child pairs apart from unrelated individuals, the researchers ran deep NGS to compare the TCR beta repertoires of mothers and children. On average, the children were roughly 10 +/- 4 years old, while the mothers were around 42 +/- 4 years old. After adapter ligation was performed with NEBNext reagents, the libraries were sequenced on an Illumina HiSeq 2000 with 100+100 nt paired-end reads. To avoid cross-contamination, the mother libraries and the child libraries were prepared a month apart and sequenced in separate runs. For each donor, between roughly 500,000 and 2,100,000 distinct TCR beta clonotypes were identified. Naive TCR beta clonotypes were estimated from low-frequency clonotypes matched to each donor's FACS-determined naive share, without sorting.

Sequenced material: blood. This clonotype was obtained from a boy aged 2 to 10 in good health. Recombination linked TRBV20-1 to TRBJ2-7, with the D gene uncertain. The DNA reads as follows: TGCAGTGCTGCCGAAGCCAGTCCCTACGAGCAGTACTTC. This yields the protein CSAAEASPYEQYF.